These T cell receptor beta chains were read from a single sample in a study of T cell responses to AZD1222 COVID-19 vaccine. Sequencing used immunoSEQ multiplex PCR; TCRdb keeps in-frame clones, though not all of them. This sample has about 120,000 clones; roughly 93% occur once, and the top ten carry approximately 1.5%. Sequences were derived from peripheral blood, sampled on day 0 of AZD1222 vaccination. These receptors were collected from an adult in good health. The CDR3 runs from the conserved cysteine through the conserved F or W. D genes are given only for firm matches. Clone sizes are given selectively: once, few, many, or a class where the clone is expanded.

CDR3 length	J gene	V gene	clone size	D gene	CDR3 protein	CDR3 DNA
14	TRBJ1-2	TRBV19	-	-	CASSSGFGSGGYTF	TGTGCCAGTAGTAGTGGATTCGGATCGGGTGGCTACACCTTC
15	TRBJ1-1	TRBV5-1	-	TRBD1	CASSPGQGAPTEAFF	TGCGCCAGCAGCCCGGGACAGGGGGCGCCCACTGAAGCTTTCTTT
19	TRBJ1-1	TRBV5-1	-	TRBD1	CASSLFPDRGIQMNTEAFF	TGCGCCAGCAGCTTATTCCCAGACAGGGGGATCCAAATGAACACTGAAGCTTTCTTT
11	TRBJ2-6	TRBV2	-	TRBD2	CASGRVGVLTF	TGTGCCAGCGGGAGGGTCGGCGTCCTGACTTTC
16	TRBJ1-2	TRBV9	-	-	CASSPSPLGQIYGYTF	TGTGCCAGCAGCCCCTCCCCGCTTGGACAGATCTATGGCTACACCTTC
15	TRBJ1-3	TRBV3-1/TRBV3-2	-	-	CASSPRWRDGNTIYF	TGTGCCAGCAGCCCCCGTTGGAGGGACGGAAACACCATATATTTT
14	TRBJ1-4	TRBV10-3	-	-	CAISEGGGRGKLFF	TGTGCCATCAGTGAGGGTGGGGGTCGCGGAAAACTGTTTTTT
13	TRBJ1-5	TRBV30	-	-	CAWGRGGEQPQHF	TGTGCCTGGGGAAGAGGGGGTGAACAGCCCCAGCATTTT
17	TRBJ2-5	TRBV24-1	-	TRBD2	CATREIGTSGGRETQYF	TGTGCCACCAGGGAAATTGGGACTAGCGGAGGGCGGGAGACCCAGTACTTC
12	TRBJ1-2	TRBV11-2	-	-	CASSEGFNGYTF	TGTGCCAGCAGCGAGGGGTTTAATGGCTACACCTTC
16	TRBJ2-4	TRBV28	-	-	CASSLWEGSSKNIQYF	TGTGCCAGCAGTTTATGGGAGGGTTCGAGCAAAAACATTCAGTACTTC
13	TRBJ2-1	TRBV23-1	-	-	CASPLGHNNEQFF	TGCGCCAGCCCCCTGGGGCATAACAATGAGCAGTTCTTC
13	TRBJ1-1	TRBV20-1	-	-	CSASLLWDTEAFF	TGCAGTGCTAGTCTTCTCTGGGACACTGAAGCTTTCTTT
14	TRBJ1-4	TRBV19	-	-	CASSIGRTNEKLFF	TGTGCCAGTAGTATAGGACGGACTAATGAAAAACTGTTTTTT
17	TRBJ2-3	TRBV19	-	-	CASSTFLTGRSTDTQYF	TGTGCCAGTAGTACCTTCCTGACAGGCCGTAGCACAGATACGCAGTATTTT
17	TRBJ2-2	TRBV9	-	-	CASSVSEGSTNTGELFF	TGTGCCAGCAGCGTAAGTGAGGGATCCACGAACACCGGGGAGCTGTTTTTT
17	TRBJ2-1	TRBV6-2/TRBV6-3	-	-	CASSFLRQLSSYNEQFF	TGTGCCAGCAGTTTCCTCCGACAGCTGAGCTCCTACAATGAGCAGTTCTTC
12	TRBJ2-2	TRBV19	-	-	CASSGTAGELFF	TGTGCCAGTAGCGGGACGGCCGGGGAGCTGTTTTTT
15	TRBJ1-4	TRBV11-3	-	-	CASSLFTSTNEKLFF	TGTGCCAGCAGCTTATTCACTTCAACTAATGAAAAACTGTTTTTT
14	TRBJ1-4	TRBV5-1	-	TRBD1	CASSSRTGDEKLFF	TGCGCCAGCAGCTCCAGGACAGGGGACGAAAAACTGTTTTTT
14	TRBJ1-3	TRBV6-6	-	-	CASSPGNSGNTIYF	TGTGCCAGCAGCCCGGGGAACTCTGGAAACACCATATATTTT
15	TRBJ1-2	TRBV6-1	-	-	CASSEERPSSTGYTF	TGTGCCAGCAGTGAAGAACGGCCATCATCTACTGGCTACACCTTC
16	TRBJ2-5	TRBV9	-	-	CASSAVEGSFGETQYF	TGTGCCAGCAGCGCGGTGGAGGGGTCGTTCGGAGAGACCCAGTACTTC
17	TRBJ2-3	TRBV24-1	-	TRBD2	CATSDSGTGGGTDTQYF	TGTGCCACCAGTGATTCGGGCACGGGAGGGGGCACAGATACGCAGTATTTT
13	TRBJ1-1	TRBV9	-	-	CASSVALNTEAFF	TGTGCCAGCAGCGTAGCGTTAAACACTGAAGCTTTCTTT
14	TRBJ2-7	TRBV5-1	-	-	CASSSPTGPYEQYF	TGCGCCAGCAGCTCCCCGACAGGTCCCTACGAGCAGTACTTC
14	TRBJ2-7	TRBV30	-	-	CAWSSHPNSYEQYF	TGTGCCTGGAGTAGCCATCCAAACTCCTACGAGCAGTACTTC
13	TRBJ2-1	TRBV30	-	-	CAWSVLRYNEQFF	TGTGCCTGGAGTGTACTCAGATACAATGAGCAGTTCTTC
13	TRBJ1-3	TRBV2	once	-	CASTAGYGNTIYF	TGTGCCAGCACCGCGGGATATGGAAACACCATATATTTT
13	TRBJ1-5	TRBV6-5	-	-	CASSYSIGQPQHF	TGTGCCAGCAGTTACTCGATCGGTCAGCCCCAGCATTTT
13	TRBJ1-1	TRBV12-3/TRBV12-4	-	-	CASRFNTDYEAFF	TGTGCCAGCAGATTCAACACCGACTATGAAGCTTTCTTT
15	TRBJ2-4	TRBV10-3	-	-	CAISDSTGAKNIQYF	TGTGCCATCAGTGACTCTACTGGAGCCAAAAACATTCAGTACTTC
14	TRBJ1-1	TRBV6-5	-	-	CASSLLGKNTEAFF	TGTGCCAGCAGCCTGTTGGGGAAGAACACTGAAGCTTTCTTT
15	TRBJ1-2	TRBV19	-	-	CASSIRPRGDYGYTF	TGTGCCAGTAGTATTCGGCCAAGAGGGGACTATGGCTACACCTTC
18	TRBJ2-3	TRBV4-1	-	TRBD1	CASSHELMDRGPTDTQYF	TGCGCCAGCAGCCACGAGCTCATGGACAGGGGCCCCACAGATACGCAGTATTTT
15	TRBJ2-7	TRBV3-1/TRBV3-2	-	TRBD2	CASTRTSGVIDEQYF	TGTGCCAGCACCCGGACTAGCGGGGTTATCGACGAGCAGTACTTC
12	TRBJ2-1	TRBV19	-	-	CASSIRGNEQFF	TGTGCCAGTAGTATCAGGGGCAATGAGCAGTTCTTC
13	TRBJ1-5	TRBV5-1	-	-	CASSLGPDQPQHF	TGCGCCAGCAGCTTGGGGCCGGATCAGCCCCAGCATTTT
15	TRBJ2-2	TRBV5-6	once	-	CASSWSGTYTGELFF	TGTGCCAGCAGCTGGTCCGGGACTTACACCGGGGAGCTGTTTTTT
14	TRBJ1-3	TRBV6-5	-	-	CASSSAFSGNTIYF	TGTGCCAGCAGTTCAGCTTTCTCTGGAAACACCATATATTTT
15	TRBJ2-3	TRBV4-2	-	TRBD2	CASSPGAGGTDTQYF	TGTGCCAGCAGCCCCGGGGCGGGGGGAACAGATACGCAGTATTTT
16	TRBJ1-5	TRBV7-9	-	-	CASSLWNGYSNQPQHF	TGTGCCAGCAGCTTATGGAACGGGTATAGCAATCAGCCCCAGCATTTT
15	TRBJ1-2	TRBV15	-	-	CATSRGAGDGYGYTF	TGTGCCACCAGCAGAGGGGCAGGGGACGGCTATGGCTACACCTTC
14	TRBJ2-1	TRBV3-1/TRBV3-2	-	-	CASSQGWEGDEQFF	TGTGCCAGCAGCCAGGGGTGGGAGGGGGATGAGCAGTTCTTC
13	TRBJ1-5	TRBV11-3	-	-	CASSRDRYQPQHF	TGTGCCAGCAGCCGCGACAGGTATCAGCCCCAGCATTTT
13	TRBJ1-5	TRBV30	-	TRBD1	CAWSGTGHQPQHF	TGTGCCTGGAGTGGGACAGGGCATCAGCCCCAGCATTTT
16	TRBJ1-1	TRBV21-1	-	-	CASSKARAGSRTEAFF	TGTGCCAGCAGCAAAGCGCGGGCGGGGTCACGCACTGAAGCTTTCTTT
16	TRBJ2-3	TRBV2	-	-	CASSLVEGFSTDTQYF	TGTGCCAGCAGTCTCGTCGAGGGTTTTAGCACAGATACGCAGTATTTT
16	TRBJ1-1	TRBV6-1	-	-	CASSEVPQGGGTEAFF	TGTGCCAGCAGTGAAGTCCCCCAGGGAGGGGGCACTGAAGCTTTCTTT
12	TRBJ1-2	TRBV28	-	-	CATKTVGNGYTF	TGTGCCACCAAAACAGTAGGCAATGGCTACACCTTC
16	TRBJ2-3	TRBV2	few	TRBD2	CASKRSSGTPGDTQYF	TGTGCCAGCAAGAGGTCTAGCGGGACCCCTGGCGATACGCAGTATTTT
15	TRBJ1-3	TRBV7-9	-	-	CASSFNRAGVNTIYF	TGTGCCAGCAGCTTTAACAGGGCTGGAGTTAACACCATATATTTT
12	TRBJ2-2	TRBV19	-	-	CAIRAYTGELFF	TGTGCCATCAGGGCCTACACCGGGGAGCTGTTTTTT
14	TRBJ2-1	TRBV27	-	-	CASSPSGPYNEQFF	TGTGCCAGCAGCCCGAGCGGGCCCTACAATGAGCAGTTCTTC